These 14 T cell receptor beta chains share one sample of origin, sequenced in a study of T cells in Graves' hyperthyroidism and ophthalmopathy. Template material for amplifying TCR beta CDR3 regions consisted of RNA transcripts. HTBI primers were used for first-round RT-PCR of the TCR CDR3. Each CDR3 protein gets one entry after TCRdb re-called the multiplex PCR reads with MiXCR. The table records around 490,000 distinct CDR3 sequences, just under 20% of them present only once. The sample consisted of blood. The receptors were gathered from a man in his forties with Graves' ophthalmopathy.

This clonotype turned up a few times. The rearrangement joins TRBV11-2 to TRBJ2-6, with no clear D. The germline CDR1 and CDR2 sequences are SGHAT and FQNNGV. The CDR3 sequence is 15 residues long. The V and J ends lost 2 bases and 2 bases respectively, with 7 bases between them. CDR3 protein: CASSLPLPGANVLTF. The CDR3 region has the DNA TGTGCCAGCAGCTTACCCCTCCCTGGGGCCAACGTCCTGACTTTC.

The chain carries TRBV6-5 and TRBJ2-3; no clear D. V shed 0 bases and J shed 0 bases, with 19 bases lying between them. Germline CDR1 reads MNHEY; CDR2 reads SVGAGI. The CDR3 has 19 residues. Written as DNA, the CDR3 is TGTGCCAGCAGTTACTCGACGCCGCCTCCGAGGCCTAGCACAGATACGCAGTATTTT. Its protein product is CASSYSTPPPRPSTDTQYF.

This clonotype came up many times. This chain links TRBV7-2 with TRBJ2-1; tentatively, D is TRBD2 (6 bases). Germline V gives CDR1 SGHTA, CDR2 FQGNSA. The CDR3 spans 13 residues. Trimming took off 6 bases at V and 9 bases at J, with 15 bases between the two ends. The CDR3 is CASRFPGGTEQFF. The DNA of the CDR3 is TGTGCCAGCAGATTCCCGGGCGGGACTGAGCAGTTCTTC.

This clonotype showed up just a few times. The J gene is TRBJ2-6, the V gene TRBV6-2 or TRBV6-3; D gene uncertain. Germline V gives CDR1 MNHEY, CDR2 SVGEGT. Trimming pared 5 bases from V and 0 bases from J, leaving 8 bases between. The CDR3 has 15 residues. The CDR3 here is CASSQVISGANVLTF. The CDR3 DNA is TGTGCCAGCAGTCAAGTCATCTCTGGGGCCAACGTCCTGACTTTC.

This clonotype was recorded a few times. This chain joins TRBV20-1 and TRBJ2-1, with D perhaps matching TRBD2 (6 bases). The V gene's germline CDR1 is DFQATT and CDR2 SNEGSKA (reference sequence). V lost 7 bases, J lost 12 bases, and 25 bases lay in between. This CDR3 has 14 amino acids. The CDR3 nucleotides are TGCAGTGTTTTAGTCACTCCGCGGGGAGACTGGCAGTTCTTC. Encoded protein: CSVLVTPRGDWQFF.

The table lists this clonotype with many counts. The chain has TRBV11-2 and TRBJ2-1, with D tentatively TRBD2 (6 bases). Germline loops: CDR1 SGHAT, CDR2 FQNNGV. The ends were cut back, 3 bases at V and 9 bases at J, with 15 bases in the middle. This CDR3 is built from 14 residues. For the CDR3, the DNA is TGTGCCAGCAGCTTTGGGGGGAGAGGTGGTGAGCAGTTCTTC. This codes for CASSFGGRGGEQFF.

The chain links TRBV7-2 to TRBJ1-4, with D uncertain. Trimming cost V 0 bases and J 3 bases, with 11 bases left between them. Germline V lookup: CDR1 SGHTA, CDR2 FQGNSA. CDR3 size: 16 residues. As DNA, the CDR3 is TGTGCCAGCAGCTTAGCGCAAGGACGTTCTAATGAAAAACTGTTTTTT. It is translated as CASSLAQGRSNEKLFF.

This clonotype was observed many times. This chain joins TRBV28 and TRBJ2-3; TRBD2 agrees at 12 bases. The J segment lost 2 bases and the V segment lost 3 bases, leaving 9 bases of the junction unmatched. The germline V gene has CDR1 MDHEN and CDR2 SYDVKM. This CDR3 comprises 18 residues. The CDR3 loop is CASSLPTSGSRNTDTQYF. CDR3 in DNA: TGTGCCAGCAGTTTGCCGACTAGCGGGAGCAGGAACACAGATACGCAGTATTTT.

In its sample, this clonotype was seen many times. In DNA, the CDR3 is TGTGCCTGGAGGGTTATTGGGCAGGGTCGGGCTTTCTTT. This gives the protein CAWRVIGQGRAFF. This chain connects TRBV30 to TRBJ1-1; weak D call: TRBD1 (5 bases). This CDR3 is built from 13 residues. V dropped 3 bases and J dropped 11 bases, with 19 bases sitting between them. Germline CDR1 and CDR2: GTSNPN and SVGIG (reference sequence).

The genes are TRBV10-3 and TRBJ2-7; TRBD1 matches 8 bases. J was trimmed by 5 bases and V by 6 bases; bases with no gene match: 6. The CDR3 loop spans 13 amino acids. Germline CDR1 reads ENHRY; CDR2 reads SYGVKD. The CDR3 DNA reads TGTGCCATCAGCCGCGACAGGGGCAACGAGCAGTACTTC. Residues: CAISRDRGNEQYF.

The chain is built from TRBV4-3 and TRBJ2-7, with a weak D call TRBD1 (6 bases). V gave up 2 bases and J gave up 0 bases, with 11 bases separating them. Germline V gives CDR1 LGHNA, CDR2 YSLEER. This CDR3 spans 15 amino acids. The CDR3 region has the DNA TGCGCCAGCAGCCAATACCGGGACATCTCCTACGAGCAGTACTTC. Its protein product is CASSQYRDISYEQYF.

There are many counts of this clonotype. This sequence joins TRBV18 and TRBJ2-7; TRBD2 agrees at 9 bases. J was trimmed by 3 bases and V by 6 bases; bases with no gene match: 6. This CDR3 is built from 14 residues. CDR1 KGHSH and CDR2 LQKENI come from the germline V gene. CDR3 residues: CASSFSSGDYEQYF. Here the CDR3 DNA reads TGTGCCAGCTCCTTCTCTAGCGGGGACTACGAGCAGTACTTC.

The V and J genes are TRBV5-1 and TRBJ1-2; D might be TRBD1 (5 bases). Germline V lookup: CDR1 SGHRS, CDR2 YFSETQ. Trimming took off 6 bases at V and 5 bases at J, with 20 bases between the two ends. This CDR3 region has 15 residues. The CDR3 region has the DNA TGCGCCAGCAATGAGGAAACAGGTGCTATTTATGGCTACACCTTC. It yields the protein CASNEETGAIYGYTF. Full variable domain (rest looked up from reference TRBV5-1 and TRBJ1-2): KAGVTQTPRYLIKTRGQQVTLSCSPISGHRSVSWYQQTPGQGLQFLFEYFSETQRNKGNFPGRFSGRQFSNSRSEMNVSTLELGDSALYLCASNEETGAIYGYTFGSGTRLTVV.

This clonotype was counted only a few times. The chain employs TRBV3-1 and TRBJ1-5; a weak D match, TRBD1 (5 bases). The length of the CDR3 is 15 residues. V was shortened by 0 bases and J by 6 bases, with 12 bases between the two germline ends. Germline loops: CDR1 LGHDT, CDR2 YNNKEL (reference sequence). The CDR3, as DNA: TGTGCCAGCAGCCAAGATCTGGGGGGAGGTCAGCCCCAGCATTTT. Residues: CASSQDLGGGQPQHF.